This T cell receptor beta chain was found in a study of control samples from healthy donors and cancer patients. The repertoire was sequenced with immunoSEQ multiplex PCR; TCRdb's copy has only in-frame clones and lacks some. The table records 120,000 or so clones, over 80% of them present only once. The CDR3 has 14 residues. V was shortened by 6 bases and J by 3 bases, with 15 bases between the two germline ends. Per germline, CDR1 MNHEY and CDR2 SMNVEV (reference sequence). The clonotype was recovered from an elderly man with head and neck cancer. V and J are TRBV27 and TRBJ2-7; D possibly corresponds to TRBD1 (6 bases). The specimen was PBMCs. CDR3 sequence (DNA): TGTGCCAGCAGCCGATCACAGGGAATCTACGAGCAGTACTTC. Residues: CASSRSQGIYEQYF.